The entry that follows covers one T cell receptor beta chain sequence. Its target is unknown. The source of the sample is a study of OX40 agonist ivuxolimab in advanced cancers. The overall study: It was ivuxolimab, an agonistic anti-OX40 (CD134) antibody, that patients were treated with. The study gave patients intravenous ivuxolimab at 0.01 to 10 mg/kg every 2 weeks. The study enrolled dose-escalation patients with hepatocellular carcinoma, melanoma, renal cell or head and neck cancer.

TCRdb's table, derived via immunoSEQ multiplex PCR, lists solely in-frame clones and lacks some. The sample has approximately 50,000 clones, approximately 84% seen once. CDR1 SGHRS and CDR2 YFSETQ come from the germline V gene. The CDR3 sequence is 12 residues long. V shed 0 bases and J shed 8 bases, with 8 bases lying between them. General study points: At 0.1 to 3.0 mg/kg and by week 6, CD4+ and CD8+ T cells in the blood had expanded clonally.

V gene TRBV5-1 combines with J gene TRBJ1-1; D not resolved. This clonotype was obtained from an adult with an advanced solid tumor such as melanoma, head and neck, liver or kidney cancer. This material consisted of CD4+ or CD8+ T cells sorted from blood, taken in a trial of the OX40 agonist ivuxolimab. CDR3 residues: CASSLEGWEAFF. The CDR3 DNA reads TGCGCCAGCAGCTTGGAAGGTTGGGAAGCTTTCTTT.